The 5 T cell receptor beta chains listed next were all sequenced from one sample in a study of blood T cell repertoires in COVID-19. Here immunoSEQ multiplex PCR was the method, and the copy in TCRdb shows in-frame clones only, minus some. The table records some 270,000 clones, 86% of them present only once. The sequenced sample was peripheral blood. The receptors were gathered from a middle-aged man with active or convalescent COVID-19.

The chain links TRBV9 to TRBJ1-3, with 9 bases fitting TRBD1. Trimming removed 2 bases from V and 3 bases from J; junction bases left unmatched: 9. Germline CDR1 SGDLS, CDR2 YYNGEE. CDR3 size: 17 residues. The CDR3: CASSVTGGCVVGNTIYF. The CDR3 coding sequence is TGTGCCAGCAGCGTGACAGGGGGTTGTGTTGTTGGAAACACCATATATTTT.

The chain is built from TRBV19 and TRBJ1-6; D ambiguous. Germline CDR1 is LNHDA and CDR2 is SQIVND (reference sequence). The CDR3 loop spans 15 amino acids. V shed 7 bases and J shed 7 bases, with 17 bases lying between them. CDR3 sequence: CASMRWESRNSPLHF. CDR3 DNA: TGTGCCAGTATGCGTTGGGAGAGTCGGAATTCACCCCTCCACTTT. The full variable domain, rest sourced from reference TRBV19 and TRBJ1-6, is DGGITQSPKYLFRKEGQNVTLSCEQNLNHDAMYWYRQDPGQGLRLIYYSQIVNDFQKGDIAEGYSVSREKKESFPLTVTSAQKNPTAFYLCASMRWESRNSPLHFGNGTRLTVT.

The V and J genes are TRBV7-9 and TRBJ1-1; 8 nucleotides match TRBD1. Germline assignment: CDR1 SEHNR and CDR2 FQNEAQ (reference sequence). The CDR3 totals 15 residues. V lost 5 bases to trimming and J lost 0 bases; unmatched junction nucleotides: 5. CDR3 DNA: TGTGCCAGCAGCGTAGACAGGGGTATGAACACTGAAGCTTTCTTT. It codes for CASSVDRGMNTEAFF.

The J gene is TRBJ1-6, the V gene TRBV6-6, with D possibly being TRBD1 (6 bases). CDR1 is MNHNY and CDR2 is SVGAGI in the germline V gene (reference sequence). This CDR3 spans 15 amino acids. Trimming pared 2 bases from V and 7 bases from J, leaving 12 bases between. DNA for the CDR3: TGTGCCAGCAGTTACCAGGACAGAAGGAATTCACCCCTCCACTTT. As protein: CASSYQDRRNSPLHF.

The CDR3 here is CASSYGQGGAEKLFF. The CDR3 region has the DNA TGTGCCAGCAGTTACGGACAGGGGGGGGCTGAAAAACTGTTTTTT. V gene TRBV6-5 combines with J gene TRBJ1-4, with 10 bases fitting TRBD1. With 2 bases clipped from V and 7 bases from J, the junction kept 4 bases outside the gene matches. CDR1 and CDR2 (germline): MNHEY, SVGAGI. This CDR3 is built from 15 residues.